Below, 10 T cell receptor beta chains from the same sample are listed, as sequenced in a study of cytomegalovirus exposure and HLA in healthy donors. Sequenced by immunoSEQ multiplex PCR; TCRdb stores in-frame clones only, minus some. The sample yields some 170,000 clones, 84% seen once. Material: PBMCs. These receptors came from a man aged 25 to 40 in good health and CMV-seropositive.

The chain links TRBV7-9 to TRBJ1-1; D remains unclear. The CDR3 sequence is 14 residues long. Trimming stripped 4 bases from V and 5 bases from J, with 14 bases between. The germline V gene encodes CDR1 SEHNR and CDR2 FQNEAQ (reference sequence). The CDR3 DNA is TGTGCCAGCAGCTACATACTACCGGGAACTGAAGCTTTCTTT. This sequence encodes CASSYILPGTEAFF.

This clone appeared a single time. The V gene is TRBV7-9, the J gene TRBJ2-7, with TRBD2 matching 7 bases. Trimming cost V 3 bases and J 3 bases; bases outside gene matches: 5. CDR3 length: 14 amino acids. The germline V gene has CDR1 SEHNR and CDR2 FQNEAQ (reference sequence). The CDR3 DNA reads as TGTGCCAGCAGCTTGGGCGGGGGTGGCTACGAGCAGTACTTC. Protein product: CASSLGGGGYEQYF. Full variable domain (outside the CDR3, taken from reference TRBV7-9 and TRBJ2-7): DTGVSQNPRHKITKRGQNVTFRCDPISEHNRLYWYRQTLGQGPEFLTYFQNEAQLEKSRLLSDRFSAERPKGSFSTLEIQRTEQGDSAMYLCASSLGGGGYEQYFGPGTRLTVT.

V gene TRBV9 combines with J gene TRBJ2-3; tentatively, D is TRBD2 (5 bases). The CDR3 is made up of 15 amino acids. Germline V gene lookup returns CDR1 SGDLS and CDR2 YYNGEE. Trimming stripped 4 bases from V and 2 bases from J, with 14 bases between. The CDR3 sequence is CASSPGGAITDTQYF. The CDR3 coding sequence is TGTGCCAGCAGCCCAGGAGGAGCGATCACAGATACGCAGTATTTT.

This rearrangement joins TRBV6-5 to TRBJ1-1; D may be TRBD1 (5 bases). This CDR3 is built from 14 residues. Deletions cut 4 bases from V and 5 bases from J, with 14 bases between. CDR1 is MNHEY, CDR2 SVGAGI, per germline. The CDR3 DNA reads as TGTGCCAGCAGTTCAGGGCGGGGAAGTACTGAAGCTTTCTTT. The encoded protein is CASSSGRGSTEAFF.

The rearrangement links TRBV5-4 to TRBJ2-4; D may be TRBD2 (5 bases). This CDR3 contains 14 residues. Germline CDR1 and CDR2: SGHNT and YYREEE (reference sequence). Between the trimmed V and J ends, which lost 2 bases and 8 bases, there was a span of 14 bases. The CDR3 nucleotides read TGTGCCAGCAGCTTATCAGGAGGTGAGGACATTCAGTACTTC. It specifies CASSLSGGEDIQYF.

This sequence joins TRBV6-6 and TRBJ2-3, with D tentatively TRBD1 (6 bases). In germline, CDR1 is MNHNY, CDR2 SVGAGI (reference sequence). Trimming took off 10 bases at V and 0 bases at J, with 14 bases between the two ends. This CDR3 has 14 residues. The DNA of the CDR3 is TGTGCCACCAAAGGGGGATTTAGCACAGATACGCAGTATTTT. Translated, it gives CATKGGFSTDTQYF.

The chain is built from TRBV28 and TRBJ2-7; no clear D. The CDR3 has 15 residues. V was trimmed by 6 bases and J by 2 bases, leaving 17 bases between them. The V gene's germline CDR1 is MDHEN and CDR2 SYDVKM. CDR3 region: CASSPPTARAYEQYF. The CDR3 nucleotides read TGTGCCAGCAGCCCCCCGACGGCCCGGGCCTACGAGCAGTACTTC. The variable domain in full, completed from reference TRBV28 and TRBJ2-7, reads DVKVTQSSRYLVKRTGEKVFLECVQDMDHENMFWYRQDPGLGLRLIYFSYDVKMKEKGDIPEGYSVSREKKERFSLILESASTNQTSMYLCASSPPTARAYEQYFGPGTRLTVT.

J is TRBJ2-5 and V is TRBV29-1, with 7 bases that match TRBD1. Germline CDR1 and CDR2: SQVTM and ANQGSEA. The length of the CDR3 is 16 residues. V shed 5 bases and J 0 bases; nucleotides not matched to a gene: 12. DNA for the CDR3: TGCAGCGTTCTCCTTACCCGGGACAGCAACCAAGAGACCCAGTACTTC. Translating it yields CSVLLTRDSNQETQYF. The full variable domain, in which reference TRBV29-1 and TRBJ2-5 provide the parts outside the CDR3, is SAVISQKPSRDICQRGTSLTIQCQVDSQVTMMFWYRQQPGQSLTLIATANQGSEATYESGFVIDKFPISRPNLTFSTLTVSNMSPEDSSIYLCSVLLTRDSNQETQYFGPGTRLLVL.

V and J are TRBV7-3 and TRBJ2-3; 9 bases map to TRBD1. The CDR3 spans 15 residues. V lost 5 bases to trimming and J lost 4 bases; unmatched junction nucleotides: 7. CDR1 is SGHTA, CDR2 FQGTGA, per germline. As DNA, the CDR3 is TGTGCCAGCAGCCTGGACAGGGGCCCCCCAGATACGCAGTATTTT. Its protein is CASSLDRGPPDTQYF.

The chain couples TRBV7-2 to TRBJ2-1; no firm D call. Germline CDR1 and CDR2: SGHTA and FQGNSA. The CDR3 totals 17 residues. Trimming stripped 2 bases from V and 0 bases from J, with 14 bases between. The CDR3 loop is CASSLSGGRNSYNEQFF. DNA for the CDR3: TGTGCCAGCAGCTTATCCGGTGGGCGTAACTCCTACAATGAGCAGTTCTTC.